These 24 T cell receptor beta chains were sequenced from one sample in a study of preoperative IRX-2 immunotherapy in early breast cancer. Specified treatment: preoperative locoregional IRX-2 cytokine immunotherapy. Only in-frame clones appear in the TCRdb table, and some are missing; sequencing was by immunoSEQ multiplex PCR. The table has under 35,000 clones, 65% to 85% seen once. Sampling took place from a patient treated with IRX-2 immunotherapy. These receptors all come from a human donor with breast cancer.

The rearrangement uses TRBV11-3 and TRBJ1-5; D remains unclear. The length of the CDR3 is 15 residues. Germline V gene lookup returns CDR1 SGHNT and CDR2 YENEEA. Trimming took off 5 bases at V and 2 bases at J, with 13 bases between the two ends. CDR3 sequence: CASSRVGIGNQPQHF. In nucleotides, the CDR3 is TGTGCCAGCAGCCGTGTAGGGATAGGCAATCAGCCCCAGCATTTT.

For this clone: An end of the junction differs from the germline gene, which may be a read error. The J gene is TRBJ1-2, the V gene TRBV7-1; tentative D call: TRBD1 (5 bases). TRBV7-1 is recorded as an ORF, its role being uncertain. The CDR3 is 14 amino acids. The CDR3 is CARSSDRSLYGYTF. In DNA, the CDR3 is TGTGCCAGAAGCTCCGACAGATCCCTCTATGGCTACACCTTC.

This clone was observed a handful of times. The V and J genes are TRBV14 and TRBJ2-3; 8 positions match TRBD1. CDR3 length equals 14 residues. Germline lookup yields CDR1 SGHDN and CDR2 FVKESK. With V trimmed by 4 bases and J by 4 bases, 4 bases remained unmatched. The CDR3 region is CASSLRTGPDTQYF. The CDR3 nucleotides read TGTGCCAGCAGCCTGAGGACAGGGCCAGATACGCAGTATTTT.

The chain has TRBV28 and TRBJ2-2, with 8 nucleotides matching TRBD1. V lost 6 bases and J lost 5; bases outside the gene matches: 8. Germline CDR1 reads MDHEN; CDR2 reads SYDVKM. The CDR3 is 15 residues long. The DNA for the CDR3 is TGTGCCAGCAGCGACAGGGGCCTGAAGACCGGGGAGCTGTTTTTT. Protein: CASSDRGLKTGELFF.

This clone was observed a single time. CDR3 residues: CASRPGLLRGYTF. In nucleotides, the CDR3 is TGTGCCAGCAGGCCCGGTCTCTTGAGGGGCTACACCTTC. V is TRBV6-8 and J is TRBJ1-2, with no clear D. This CDR3 has 13 amino acids. Germline CDR1 and CDR2: MNHGY and SAAAGT. With 6 bases removed from V and 8 bases from J, the gap between germline ends came to 16 bases.

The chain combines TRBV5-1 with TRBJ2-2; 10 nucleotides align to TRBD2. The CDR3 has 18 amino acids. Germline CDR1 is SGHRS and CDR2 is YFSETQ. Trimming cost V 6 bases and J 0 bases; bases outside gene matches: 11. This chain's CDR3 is CASTRNSGGFANTGELFF. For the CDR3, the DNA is TGCGCCAGCACCCGGAATAGCGGGGGGTTCGCGAACACCGGGGAGCTGTTTTTT. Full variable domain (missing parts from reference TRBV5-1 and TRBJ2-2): KAGVTQTPRYLIKTRGQQVTLSCSPISGHRSVSWYQQTPGQGLQFLFEYFSETQRNKGNFPGRFSGRQFSNSRSEMNVSTLELGDSALYLCASTRNSGGFANTGELFFGEGSRLTVL.

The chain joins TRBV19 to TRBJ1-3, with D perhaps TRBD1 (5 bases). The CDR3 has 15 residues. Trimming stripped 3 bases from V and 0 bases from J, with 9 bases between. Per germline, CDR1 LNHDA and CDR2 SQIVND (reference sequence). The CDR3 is CASSMGRSSGNTIYF. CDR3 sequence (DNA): TGTGCCAGTAGTATGGGACGGAGCTCTGGAAACACCATATATTTT. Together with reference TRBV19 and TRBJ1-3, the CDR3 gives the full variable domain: DGGITQSPKYLFRKEGQNVTLSCEQNLNHDAMYWYRQDPGQGLRLIYYSQIVNDFQKGDIAEGYSVSREKKESFPLTVTSAQKNPTAFYLCASSMGRSSGNTIYFGEGSWLTVV.

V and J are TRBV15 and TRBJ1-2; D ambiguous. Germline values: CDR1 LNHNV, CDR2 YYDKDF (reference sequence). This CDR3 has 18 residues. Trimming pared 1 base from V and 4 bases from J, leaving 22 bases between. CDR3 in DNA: TGTGCCACCAGCAGAGTAGTGCGTCAGGCAAGAACTTTCTATGGCTACACCTTC. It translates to CATSRVVRQARTFYGYTF.

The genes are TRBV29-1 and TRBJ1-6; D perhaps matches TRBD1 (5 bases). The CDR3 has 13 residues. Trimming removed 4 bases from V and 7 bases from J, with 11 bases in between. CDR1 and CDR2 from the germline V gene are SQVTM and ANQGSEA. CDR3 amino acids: CSVGQGVNSPLHF. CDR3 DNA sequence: TGCAGCGTTGGTCAAGGGGTCAATTCACCCCTCCACTTT.

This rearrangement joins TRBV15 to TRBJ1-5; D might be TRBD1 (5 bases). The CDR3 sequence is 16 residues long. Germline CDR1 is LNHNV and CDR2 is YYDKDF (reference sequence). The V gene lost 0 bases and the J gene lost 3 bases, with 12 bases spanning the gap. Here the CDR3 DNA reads TGTGCCACCAGCAGAGATCGTCAGGGTTACAATCAGCCCCAGCATTTT. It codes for CATSRDRQGYNQPQHF. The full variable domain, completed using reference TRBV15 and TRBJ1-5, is DAMVIQNPRYQVTQFGKPVTLSCSQTLNHNVMYWYQQKSSQAPKLLFHYYDKDFNNEADTPDNFQSRRPNTSFCFLDIRSPGLGDTAMYLCATSRDRQGYNQPQHFGDGTRLSIL.

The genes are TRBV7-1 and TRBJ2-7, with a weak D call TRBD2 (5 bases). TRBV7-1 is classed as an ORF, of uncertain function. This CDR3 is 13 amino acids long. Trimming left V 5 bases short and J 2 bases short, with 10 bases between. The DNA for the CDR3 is TGTGCCAGCAGCCTCGGAGGTCCCTACGAGCAGTACTTC. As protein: CASSLGGPYEQYF.

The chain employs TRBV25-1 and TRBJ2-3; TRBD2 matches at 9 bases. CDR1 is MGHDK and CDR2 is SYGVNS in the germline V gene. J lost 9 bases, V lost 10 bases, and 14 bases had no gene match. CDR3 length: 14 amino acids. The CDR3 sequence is CAIQFRREGRTQYF. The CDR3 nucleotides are TGTGCCATCCAATTTCGGCGGGAGGGCCGAACGCAGTATTTT.

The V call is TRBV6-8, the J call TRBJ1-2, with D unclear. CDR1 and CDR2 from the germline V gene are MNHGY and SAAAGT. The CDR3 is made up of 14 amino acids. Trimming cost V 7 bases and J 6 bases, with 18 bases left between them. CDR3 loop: CASIRGVKLDGYTF. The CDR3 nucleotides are TGTGCCAGCATAAGAGGAGTGAAGTTAGATGGCTACACCTTC.

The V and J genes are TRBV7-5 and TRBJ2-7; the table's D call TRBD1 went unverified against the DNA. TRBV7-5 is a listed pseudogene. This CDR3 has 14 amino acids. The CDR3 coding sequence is TGTGCCAGCAGCTTCGTGTCAGGGTCAGACGAGCAGTACTTC. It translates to CASSFVSGSDEQYF.

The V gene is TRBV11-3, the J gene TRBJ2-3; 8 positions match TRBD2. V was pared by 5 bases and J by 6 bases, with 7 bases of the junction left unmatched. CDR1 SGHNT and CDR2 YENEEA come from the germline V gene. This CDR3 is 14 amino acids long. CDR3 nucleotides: TGTGCCAGCAGCAAACGGGAGGGTACCGATACGCAGTATTTT. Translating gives CASSKREGTDTQYF.

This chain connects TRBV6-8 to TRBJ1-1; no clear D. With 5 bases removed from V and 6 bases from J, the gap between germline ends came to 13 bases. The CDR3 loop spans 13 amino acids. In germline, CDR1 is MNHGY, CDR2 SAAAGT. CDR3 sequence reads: CASSVPGRPEAFF. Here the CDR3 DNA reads TGTGCCAGCAGTGTCCCGGGTCGGCCTGAAGCTTTCTTT.

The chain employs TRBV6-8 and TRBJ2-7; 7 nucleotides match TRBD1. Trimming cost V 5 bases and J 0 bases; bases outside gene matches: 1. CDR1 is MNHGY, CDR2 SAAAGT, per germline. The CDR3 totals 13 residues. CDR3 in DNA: TGTGCCAGCAGTCACAGGGGCTCCTACGAGCAGTACTTC. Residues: CASSHRGSYEQYF.

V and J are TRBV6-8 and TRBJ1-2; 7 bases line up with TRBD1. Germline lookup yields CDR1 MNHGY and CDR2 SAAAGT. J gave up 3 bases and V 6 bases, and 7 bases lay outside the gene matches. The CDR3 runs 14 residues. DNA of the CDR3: TGTGCCAGCAGAAACGGACAGGACTACTATGGCTACACCTTC. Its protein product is CASRNGQDYYGYTF.

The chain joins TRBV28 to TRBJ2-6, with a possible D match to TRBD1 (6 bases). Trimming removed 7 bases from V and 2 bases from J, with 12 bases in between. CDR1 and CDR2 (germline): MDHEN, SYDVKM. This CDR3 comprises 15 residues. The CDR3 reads CASKRTAAGANVLTF. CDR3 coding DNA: TGTGCCAGCAAACGGACAGCGGCTGGGGCCAACGTCCTGACTTTC.

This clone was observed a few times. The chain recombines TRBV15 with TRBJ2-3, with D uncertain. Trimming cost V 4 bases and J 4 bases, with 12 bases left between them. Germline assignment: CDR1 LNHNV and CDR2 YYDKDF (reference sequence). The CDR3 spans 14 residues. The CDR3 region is CATSKGLASDTQYF. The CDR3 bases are TGTGCCACCAGCAAGGGTCTGGCGTCAGATACGCAGTATTTT.

CDR3 nucleotides: TGTGCCAGCAGGAGGACAGCAAGCAACTATGGCTACACCTTC. It specifies CASRRTASNYGYTF. The chain has TRBV28 and TRBJ1-2; D might be TRBD1 (6 bases). CDR1 and CDR2 from the germline V gene are MDHEN and SYDVKM. The CDR3 runs to 14 residues. V lost 6 bases and J 2 bases, leaving 13 bases between the germline ends.

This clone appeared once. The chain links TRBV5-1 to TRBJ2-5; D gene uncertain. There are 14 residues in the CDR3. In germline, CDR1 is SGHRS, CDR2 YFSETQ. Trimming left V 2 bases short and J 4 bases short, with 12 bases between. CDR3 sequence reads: CASSLRVSGETQYF. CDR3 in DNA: TGCGCCAGCAGCTTAAGGGTATCCGGAGAGACCCAGTACTTC.

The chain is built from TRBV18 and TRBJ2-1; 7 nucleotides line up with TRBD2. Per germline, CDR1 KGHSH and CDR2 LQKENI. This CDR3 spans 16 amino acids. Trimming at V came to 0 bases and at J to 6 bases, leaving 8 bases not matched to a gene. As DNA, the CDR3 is TGTGCCAGCTCACCACCCCTTTCGGCGGGAGTCAATGAGCAGTTCTTC. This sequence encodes CASSPPLSAGVNEQFF. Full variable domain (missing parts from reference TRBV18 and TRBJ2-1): NAGVMQNPRHLVRRRGQEARLRCSPMKGHSHVYWYRQLPEEGLKFMVYLQKENIIDESGMPKERFSAEFPKEGPSILRIQQVVRGDSAAYFCASSPPLSAGVNEQFFGPGTRLTVL.

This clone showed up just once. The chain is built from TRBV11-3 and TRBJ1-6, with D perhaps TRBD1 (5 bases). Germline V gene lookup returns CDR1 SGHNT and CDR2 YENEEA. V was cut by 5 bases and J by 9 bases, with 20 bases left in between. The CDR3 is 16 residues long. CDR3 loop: CASSPIQRGPLSPLHF. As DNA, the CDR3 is TGTGCCAGCAGCCCAATTCAGCGGGGACCCCTTTCACCCCTCCACTTT.